The clone carrying this TCR beta chain turned up a few times. Antigen: not known. Per the germline V gene, CDR1 is MGHRA and CDR2 is YSYEKL. The CDR3 consists of 16 residues. Trimming removed 6 bases at V and 4 bases at J, with 19 bases between. These data are taken from a study of cytotoxic CD8 clonotypes in ibrutinib-treated CLL. Profiling relied on immunoSEQ multiplex PCR, and the TCRdb table lists in-frame clones only, not all of them. The table records about 92,000 clones, roughly four fifths of them present only once. Regarding the study as a whole: Having risen at ibrutinib response, clonality had fallen back toward baseline by progression.

The gene calls are TRBV4-1 and TRBJ1-5, with D possibly being TRBD1 (5 bases). The origin of this receptor is a human donor with chronic lymphocytic leukemia. This specimen was PBMCs, taken after 24 months of ibrutinib treatment. The CDR3 DNA reads as TGCGCCAGCAGTCCGAGTGGGGCAGGGAGGAATCAGCCCCAGCATTTT. Amino acids: CASSPSGAGRNQPQHF.